The 14 T cell receptor beta chains reported below all come from one sample, sequenced in a study of CD8 T cells in ankylosing spondylitis. TCRdb re-analysed the 5' RACE reads in MiXCR, keeping a single row per CDR3 protein. The data contain about 340,000 distinct CDR3 sequences, 14% to 15% of them singletons. Sequences were obtained from blood, either unsorted or a sorted T cell fraction (not recorded which). The receptors stem from a male donor with ankylosing spondylitis or in good health (not recorded which).

The gene calls are TRBV20-1 and TRBJ1-1, with a weak D call TRBD1 (5 bases). This CDR3 contains 14 residues. Trimming took off 1 base at V and 6 bases at J, with 15 bases between the two ends. Germline V gene lookup returns CDR1 DFQATT and CDR2 SNEGSKA (reference sequence). The CDR3: CSARVGGGSAEAFF. The CDR3 coding sequence is TGCAGTGCTAGAGTTGGGGGTGGGAGCGCTGAAGCTTTCTTT.

This clonotype came up many times. The chain carries TRBV12-3 or TRBV12-4 and TRBJ1-2; 10 positions match TRBD1. The CDR3 length is 15 residues. V gave up 4 bases and J gave up 7 bases; unmatched junction bases: 9. The CDR3 nucleotides are TGTGCCAGCAGTTCCTCGACAGGGGGCGACGGTGGCTACACCTTC. Protein product: CASSSSTGGDGGYTF.

This clonotype was counted only a few times. The chain couples TRBV11-2 to TRBJ2-3; TRBD2 is a possible D gene (6 bases). Germline CDR1 SGHAT, CDR2 FQNNGV. Trimming took 5 bases from V and 3 from J, leaving 15 bases between them. There are 15 residues in the CDR3. CDR3 in amino acids: CASSTGTQGTDTQYF. CDR3 DNA sequence: TGTGCCAGCAGCACCGGGACTCAGGGTACAGATACGCAGTATTTT.

The J gene is TRBJ2-5, the V gene TRBV11-2, with 7 bases lining up with TRBD1. V lost 3 bases and J lost 4; bases outside the gene matches: 8. Germline values: CDR1 SGHAT, CDR2 FQNNGV. This CDR3 spans 15 amino acids. CDR3 coding DNA: TGTGCCAGCAGCTTTAATCGAGGGGGCGCAGAGACCCAGTACTTC. It is translated as CASSFNRGGAETQYF.

This clonotype was observed a handful of times. The V gene is TRBV12-3 or TRBV12-4, the J gene TRBJ2-7, with TRBD2 matching 11 bases. Unmatched junction bases numbered 10, after V lost 5 bases and J lost 7 bases. The CDR3 sequence is 15 residues long. The CDR3 here is CASSPHSGGAGEQYF. For the CDR3, the DNA is TGTGCCAGCAGTCCCCATAGCGGGGGGGCAGGTGAGCAGTACTTC.

V and J are TRBV6-2 or TRBV6-3 and TRBJ2-7; no reliable D call. The V gene lost 0 bases and the J gene lost 5 bases, with 17 bases spanning the gap. Germline loops: CDR1 MNHEY, CDR2 SVGEGT. CDR3 length: 16 amino acids. CDR3: CASSYSSPEIRDEQYF. CDR3 DNA sequence: TGTGCCAGCAGTTACTCGTCCCCGGAGATAAGAGACGAGCAGTACTTC.

The chain is built from TRBV6-5 and TRBJ2-7, with 10 nucleotides matching TRBD2. J lost 3 bases, V lost 6 bases, and 5 bases had no gene match. This CDR3 is 14 amino acids long. Germline CDR1 is MNHEY and CDR2 is SVGAGI. The CDR3 nucleotides read TGTGCCAGCAGCTTAGCGGGGGGTTACTACGAGCAGTACTTC. This encodes CASSLAGGYYEQYF.

This clonotype was detected many times. This chain uses TRBV12-3 or TRBV12-4 with TRBJ1-1; D gene unclear. Trimming stripped 5 bases from V and 5 bases from J, with 15 bases between. The length of the CDR3 is 14 residues. The CDR3 DNA is TGTGCCAGCAGTCGGACCGCCGAGGGAACTGAAGCTTTCTTT. Its protein is CASSRTAEGTEAFF.

Only a few counts were recorded for this clonotype. The chain combines TRBV2 with TRBJ2-1; 7 bases are shared with TRBD1. This CDR3 contains 14 residues. In germline, CDR1 is SNHLY, CDR2 FYNNEI. V was clipped by 4 bases and J by 9 bases; unmatched bases: 9. CDR3 region: CASSAGQLRIEQFF. The CDR3 DNA reads as TGTGCCAGCAGTGCGGGACAGCTCAGGATTGAGCAGTTCTTC.

The rearrangement links TRBV7-7 to TRBJ2-2, with 9 bases identical to TRBD2. The junction had 8 bases not matched to a gene; V was cut back by 1 base and J by 2 bases. CDR3 size: 18 residues. The germline V gene encodes CDR1 SSHAT and CDR2 FNYEAQ (reference sequence). The CDR3 DNA sequence: TGTGCCAGCAGCTTAGTCCCAGCGGGGGGTCCTAACACCGGGGAGCTGTTTTTT. Encoded protein: CASSLVPAGGPNTGELFF.

This clonotype was seen ten or more times. The CDR3 DNA reads as TGTGCCAGCAGTCTCAGACAGGGAGGAAATCAGCCCCAGCATTTT. Protein product: CASSLRQGGNQPQHF. V and J are TRBV27 and TRBJ1-5, with 7 bases that match TRBD1. The trim removed 5 bases at V and 4 bases at J, leaving 8 bases unmatched. The CDR3 totals 15 residues. Per the germline V gene, CDR1 is MNHEY and CDR2 is SMNVEV (reference sequence).

This chain connects TRBV7-8 to TRBJ2-3; 10 bases match TRBD2. The CDR3 runs 19 residues. V trimming: 2 bases; J trimming: 2 bases; junction bases outside the gene matches: 13. From germline, CDR1 is SGHVS and CDR2 FQNEAQ. CDR3 region: CASSLTPLRTSGNTDTQYF. DNA for the CDR3: TGTGCCAGCAGCTTAACACCACTCCGGACTAGCGGCAACACAGATACGCAGTATTTT.

This clonotype was counted only a few times. The chain joins TRBV5-1 to TRBJ2-7; tentatively, D is TRBD2 (5 bases). Germline loops: CDR1 SGHRS, CDR2 YFSETQ. The CDR3 extends over 15 amino acids. V lost 2 bases to trimming and J lost 2 bases, with 14 bases between them. DNA of the CDR3: TGCGCCAGCAGCTTCGAGCGAGACGGGACCTACGAGCAGTACTTC. Its protein is CASSFERDGTYEQYF.

V gene TRBV20-1 combines with J gene TRBJ2-1; D is possibly TRBD1 or TRBD2 (5 bases each). V lost 4 bases and J lost 4, with 20 bases in between. This CDR3 contains 16 residues. Germline V gives CDR1 DFQATT, CDR2 SNEGSKA (reference sequence). The CDR3 loop reads CSANPSGSGPYNEQFF. DNA for the CDR3: TGCAGTGCTAACCCGTCAGGGAGCGGACCTTACAATGAGCAGTTCTTC.